The TCR beta chain under discussion was sequenced for a study of T cell responses to AZD1222 COVID-19 vaccine. Trimming took 2 bases from V and 0 from J, leaving 10 bases between them. The CDR3 loop spans 15 amino acids. Germline assignment: CDR1 MGHRA and CDR2 YSYEKL. Overall study findings and caveats: Donors in the cohort were predominantly white British and more often female, and clonal diversity was possibly underestimated. It was only after the peak T cell response that any repertoires were sampled.

With regard to this clone: No antigen is known for it.

Libraries were prepared by immunoSEQ multiplex PCR; TCRdb keeps only in-frame clonotypes and omits some of them. The data hold about 150,000 clones, with 92% observed a single time. This TCR was recovered from an adult in good health. This specimen was peripheral blood, taken on day 0 of AZD1222 vaccination. This chain joins TRBV4-1 and TRBJ1-2; possibly TRBD1 for D (6 bases). The CDR3 DNA is TGCGCCAGCAGCCAACCTGGACAGACTAACTATGGCTACACCTTC. Translated: CASSQPGQTNYGYTF.